This T cell receptor beta chain is drawn from a study of spatial heterogeneity in lung cancer. At the level of the study: The study consistently detected more beta-chain than alpha-chain sequences.

General observations from the study: Tumoral mutation counts were tracked by counts of expanded intratumoral alpha and beta TCRs. Coverage of tumor T cells, by estimate, reached around 6.3% for alpha chains and about 12% for beta chains.

Time point meaning: sample taken at primary tumor resection. The germline CDR1 and CDR2 sequences are LGHDT and YNNKEL (reference sequence). This CDR3 has 14 residues. TCRdb reprocessed the 5' RACE reads via MiXCR and lists one record per CDR3 protein. The sample holds about 18,000 distinct CDR3 sequences, 9.6% seen once. Worth noting for this clonotype: The antigen is not known. One junction end disagrees with the germline gene, perhaps due to a read error. The library was designed around alpha chains, so this beta chain is a stray read whose abundance carries little weight.

The source is a female donor with early-stage non-small cell lung cancer. The chain carries TRBV3-1 and TRBJ1-2; 7 positions agree with TRBD1. The source material was lung tumor tissue, sampled at surgery. CDR3: CASSQVGGQSPFAF. In DNA form, the CDR3 reads TGTGCCAGCAGCCAAGTCGGGGGACAGAGCCCTTTCGCCTTC.